Below are 13 T cell receptor beta chains sequenced from a single sample in a study of blood T cells in healthy people across ages. A second roughly 7 to 12 cycle PCR used barcoded and J-beta primers. TCRdb reprocessed the 5' RACE reads with MiXCR, giving one entry per CDR3 protein. The table has about 830,000 distinct CDR3 sequences, about 62% seen once; the top ten hold 25% to 30%. Specimen: blood. The receptors derive from a man in his thirties or forties in good health.

Concerning this clonotype: This could be a read error, since a much larger clone is one nucleotide away. The chain couples TRBV4-3 to TRBJ2-7, with 10 bases fitting TRBD1. The CDR3 length is 15 residues. The V gene's germline CDR1 is LGHNA and CDR2 YSLEER. CDR3 sequence: CASSQEDRGLDEQCF. In DNA form, the CDR3 reads TGCGCCAGCAGCCAAGAGGACAGGGGGTTGGATGAGCAGTGCTTC.

The rearrangement uses TRBV20-1 and TRBJ1-1, with D possibly being TRBD1 (5 bases). This CDR3 spans 13 amino acids. CDR1 and CDR2 (germline): DFQATT, SNEGSKA (reference sequence). Trimming removed 7 bases at V and 5 bases at J, with 17 bases between. In nucleotides, the CDR3 is TGCAGTGTCAGCAGGGCGGGAGAGACTGAAGCTTTCTTT. As protein: CSVSRAGETEAFF.

This chain joins TRBV5-1 and TRBJ2-7; a weak D match, TRBD2 (7 bases). The germline V gene has CDR1 SGHRS and CDR2 YFSETQ. This CDR3 comprises 15 residues. V was clipped by 4 bases and J by 1 base, with 15 bases between them. The CDR3 here is CASSLEGGRSYEQYF. In DNA form, the CDR3 reads TGCGCCAGCAGCCTGGAGGGGGGGCGTTCCTACGAGCAGTACTTC. Supplemented by reference TRBV5-1 and TRBJ2-7, the full variable domain reads KAGVTQTPRYLIKTRGQQVTLSCSPISGHRSVSWYQQTPGQGLQFLFEYFSETQRNKGNFPGRFSGRQFSNSRSEMNVSTLELGDSALYLCASSLEGGRSYEQYFGPGTRLTVT.

CDR3 sequence reads: CASSYPDDRLPLVGHEQYF. The CDR3 DNA sequence: TGTGCCAGCAGTTACCCGGATGACAGGCTCCCCCTCGTTGGTCACGAGCAGTACTTC. This sequence joins TRBV6-5 and TRBJ2-5; D is perhaps TRBD1 (6 bases). The DNA matches TRBJ2-7 better at its end, which makes the J call doubtful. The germline V gene encodes CDR1 MNHEY and CDR2 SVGAGI. The CDR3 covers 19 residues.

This clonotype was detected a few times. The V call is TRBV29-1, the J call TRBJ2-6; D remains unclear. The germline V and J ends were trimmed by 1 base and 4 bases, with 5 bases remaining between them. The germline gives CDR1 SQVTM, CDR2 ANQGSEA. This CDR3 is 13 amino acids long. CDR3 bases: TGCAGCGTTGAAGGGCCCGGGGCCAACGTCCTGACTTTC. Protein sequence: CSVEGPGANVLTF. Combining the CDR3 with reference TRBV29-1 and TRBJ2-6 gives the whole variable domain SAVISQKPSRDICQRGTSLTIQCQVDSQVTMMFWYRQQPGQSLTLIATANQGSEATYESGFVIDKFPISRPNLTFSTLTVSNMSPEDSSIYLCSVEGPGANVLTFGAGSRLTVL.

The rearrangement links TRBV7-9 to TRBJ1-2; D gene ambiguous. The germline V gene has CDR1 SEHNR and CDR2 FQNEAQ (reference sequence). The V gene lost 4 bases and the J gene lost 7 bases, with 13 bases spanning the gap. This CDR3 has 13 amino acids. For the CDR3, the DNA is TGTGCCAGCAGCTCCCGGGAGGAGGTTGGCTACACCTTC. Translation gives CASSSREEVGYTF. The entire variable domain, with the rest obtained from reference TRBV7-9 and TRBJ1-2, is as follows: DTGVSQNPRHKITKRGQNVTFRCDPISEHNRLYWYRQTLGQGPEFLTYFQNEAQLEKSRLLSDRFSAERPKGSFSTLEIQRTEQGDSAMYLCASSSREEVGYTFGSGTRLTVV.

This sequence joins TRBV27 and TRBJ2-5; 10 bases agree with TRBD2. The V segment lost 8 bases and the J segment 5 bases; nucleotides outside the gene matches: 8. The length of the CDR3 is 14 residues. Looked up from germline, CDR1 is MNHEY and CDR2 is SMNVEV (reference sequence). CDR3 sequence reads: CASQSGGAWETQYF. Written as DNA, the CDR3 is TGTGCCAGCCAAAGCGGGGGGGCATGGGAGACCCAGTACTTC.

The J gene is TRBJ2-2, the V gene TRBV6-1; 10 bases are shared with TRBD1. CDR1 MNHNS and CDR2 SASEGT come from the germline V gene. The ends lost 6 bases at V and 3 bases at J; junction bases unmatched: 7. This CDR3 spans 16 amino acids. DNA for the CDR3: TGTGCCAGCAGAGAAAGACAGGGGGCCGACACCGGGGAGCTGTTTTTT. It codes for CASRERQGADTGELFF.

This clonotype has only a few counts. This chain links TRBV25-1 with TRBJ2-5, with D perhaps TRBD2 (6 bases). V lost 5 bases and J 1 base, leaving 20 bases between the germline ends. This CDR3 is 17 amino acids long. Germline V gives CDR1 MGHDK, CDR2 SYGVNS. CDR3: CASSNLEFGGFQETQYF. The DNA for the CDR3 is TGTGCCAGCAGTAATTTAGAGTTCGGGGGATTCCAAGAGACCCAGTACTTC.

This clonotype was observed a handful of times. The genes are TRBV28 and TRBJ2-1; 7 bases line up with TRBD2. The CDR3 consists of 16 residues. V gave up 2 bases and J gave up 4 bases; unmatched junction bases: 8. Germline CDR1 MDHEN, CDR2 SYDVKM. CDR3 bases: TGTGCCAGCAGTTTAACGTCTAGCGGCCCTTACAATGAGCAGTTCTTC. Protein sequence: CASSLTSSGPYNEQFF.

CDR3 amino acids: CASSYLAGYNEQFF. The CDR3 DNA sequence: TGTGCCAGCAGTTATCTAGCGGGGTACAATGAGCAGTTCTTC. V gene TRBV6-2 or TRBV6-3 combines with J gene TRBJ2-1; 9 bases align to TRBD2. V was clipped by 3 bases and J by 4 bases; unmatched bases: 1. There are 14 residues in the CDR3. Germline V gives CDR1 MNHEY, CDR2 SVGEGT.

This clonotype came up once. This chain joins TRBV2 and TRBJ1-2, with TRBD1 matching over 7 bases. Trimming took 7 bases from V and 3 from J; bases not matched to a gene: 8. Germline CDR1 reads SNHLY; CDR2 reads FYNNEI. This CDR3 is built from 14 residues. CDR3 sequence: CASTERGRDYGYTF. The DNA of the CDR3 is TGTGCCAGCACGGAGAGGGGGCGCGACTATGGCTACACCTTC.

The chain employs TRBV11-2 and TRBJ2-3; 12 bases are a match to TRBD2. The germline gives CDR1 SGHAT, CDR2 FQNNGV. J lost 2 bases, V lost 7 bases, and 7 bases had no gene match. CDR3 length equals 16 residues. The chain's CDR3 is CASTQLAGGPTDTQYF. The CDR3 DNA reads as TGTGCCAGCACCCAACTAGCGGGGGGACCCACAGATACGCAGTATTTT.